One sample yielded the 32 T cell receptor beta chains listed below, sequenced in a study of CD8+ T cells in alopecia areata listed by TCRdb under 2018. The library was made by the immunoSEQ multiplex PCR assay. RNA was extracted from all samples and reverse transcribed into cDNA as template for TCR sequencing. This is the immuneACCESS table as TCRdb keeps it, with only in-frame sequences that have V and J called. A part of the clones is gone; compared with another copy, unresolved V genes explain less than half, and the rest is unexplained. This sample is represented by approximately 300,000 clones, with no singletons among them. The ten largest clones add up to roughly 1.2% of the sample. Cells from pooled mouse cutaneous lymph nodes were stained for CD4, CD8alpha, NKG2D, NKG2ACE and other markers and then sorted on a BD Influx. The sequenced sample consisted of CD4+ T cells sorted from a lymph node. The receptors come from a C3H/HeJ mouse with alopecia areata. This mouse strain carries MHC haplotype H2-k.

A word on this clone: Gene names are mouse gene names. The read gets to within 4 residues of the CDR3 end, and the germline J gene fills in the rest. Other DNA sequences in this sample translate to the same CDR3. The J gene is TRBJ2-4, the V gene TRBV13-3, with a possible D match to TRBD1 (5 bases). Trimming left V 2 bases short and J 0 bases short, with 7 bases between. The CDR3 is 14 residues long. CDR1 and CDR2 (germline): NNHDY, SYVADS. The sequenced CDR3 bases are TGTGCCAGCAGTGAGGACAATAGTCAAAAC. It is translated as CASSEDNSQN. The CDR3 in its entirety is CASSEDNSQNTLYF.

Of note for this clone: All gene names here are mouse names. The sequenced fragment ends 4 residues before the CDR3 boundary, so the rest is inferred from the germline J gene. The chain links TRBV5 to TRBJ2-2; 8 bases match TRBD2. The V and J ends lost 1 base and 4 bases, in that order; junction bases with no gene match: 5. This CDR3 contains 16 residues. Germline V gene data show CDR1 as LGHNA and CDR2 as YNLKQL (reference sequence). Partial CDR3 DNA: TGTGCCAGCAGCCAAGCGACTGGGGACGGCACCGGG. Encoded protein: CASSQATGDGTG. From start to end, the CDR3 is CASSQATGDGTGQLYF.

About this clone: Each gene name is a mouse one. The observed sequence ends 4 residues before the CDR3 terminus, with the missing tail filled in from the germline J gene. The chain joins TRBV13-3 to TRBJ2-1, with 7 bases matching TRBD2. This CDR3 contains 14 residues. The J segment lost 5 bases and the V segment lost 4 bases, leaving 6 bases of the junction unmatched. CDR1 NNHDY and CDR2 SYVADS come from the germline V gene. The CDR3 sequence is CASSFGGRDAEQFF. The CDR3 DNA, read in part, is TGTGCCAGCAGTTTTGGGGGGAGAGATGCT.

This clone has only a few counts. The gene symbols are mouse symbols. CDR3 sequence: CASSITGGRAETLYF. Partial CDR3 DNA: TGTGCCAGCAGTATAACAGGGGGCAGGGCAGAA. The chain employs TRBV19 and TRBJ2-3; TRBD1 matches 9 bases. Read data end 4 residues before the CDR3 end; the end is taken from the germline J gene. V lost 1 base to trimming and J lost 3 bases; unmatched junction nucleotides: 3. The germline V gene encodes CDR1 FNHDT and CDR2 SITEND (reference sequence). CDR3 length: 15 amino acids.

This clone was counted between two and nine times. Gene labels here are mouse ones. The read falls 4 residues short of the CDR3 end, and the missing part is taken from the germline J gene. The V call is TRBV5, the J call TRBJ2-7, with D perhaps TRBD1 (6 bases). The CDR3 loop spans 13 amino acids. The V end was cut by 3 bases, the J end by 1 base, with 7 bases between. Germline CDR1 reads LGHNA; CDR2 reads YNLKQL (reference sequence). The CDR3 loop reads CASSHRGSYEQYF. The sequenced part of the CDR3 DNA is TGTGCCAGCAGCCACAGGGGTTCCTAT.

Only a few counts were recorded for this clone. Gene names refer to mouse genes. The DNA ends 4 residues before the CDR3 does, and the rest of the CDR3 is filled in from the germline J gene. J is TRBJ2-1 and V is TRBV14; 8 bases line up with TRBD1. Germline V gene lookup returns CDR1 SGHDT and CDR2 FRDEAV. With 2 bases clipped from V and 3 bases from J, the junction kept 7 bases outside the gene matches. The CDR3 sequence is 16 residues long. The DNA read from the CDR3 is TGTGCCAGCAGTTTTTCTGGACAGGGCCTCTATGCT. Protein: CASSFSGQGLYA. The full CDR3 sequence reads CASSFSGQGLYAEQFF.

This clone showed up just a few times. Gene names are mouse gene names. The sequence runs out 4 residues before the end of the CDR3; the remainder is reconstructed from the germline J gene. The chain carries TRBV1 and TRBJ1-1; 11 positions agree with TRBD1. CDR3 length: 16 residues. Trimming cost V 3 bases and J 3 bases; bases outside gene matches: 6. The V gene's germline CDR1 is NSQYPW and CDR2 LRSPGD (reference sequence). The CDR3 reads CTCSAHPGQGDTEVFF. Partial CDR3 DNA: TGCACCTGCAGTGCTCATCCGGGACAGGGGGACACA.

With regard to this clone: The germline and genes are mouse ones. The read ends 4 residues shy of where the CDR3 ends; the end is completed using the germline J gene. The chain links TRBV2 to TRBJ2-2, with 11 bases identical to TRBD2. V trimming: 3 bases; J trimming: 2 bases; junction bases outside the gene matches: 2. Germline CDR1 LGHNA, CDR2 YSYQKL. The CDR3 sequence is 16 residues long. CDR3 DNA (partial): TGTGCCAGCAGCCATACTGGGGGGGCCAACACCGGG. Translating it yields CASSHTGGANTG. The full CDR3 sequence reads CASSHTGGANTGQLYF.

Regarding this clone: These gene names are mouse names. Read sequence stops 4 residues before the CDR3 end, and the germline J gene provides the missing end. Other nucleotide sequences in the sample specify the same CDR3. The chain recombines TRBV5 with TRBJ1-1; D is ambiguous. Per the germline V gene, CDR1 is LGHNA and CDR2 is YNLKQL (reference sequence). The CDR3 totals 12 residues. Partial CDR3 DNA: TGTGCCAGCAGCCAAGGACATACA. Translation gives CASSQGHT. The complete CDR3 protein is CASSQGHTEVFF.

To note about this clone: Gene labels here are mouse ones. The read falls 4 residues short of the CDR3 end, and the missing part is taken from the germline J gene. The sample carries other DNA sequences with the same CDR3. The chain combines TRBV19 with TRBJ2-1; D perhaps matches TRBD1 (5 bases). V shed 5 bases and J shed 3 bases, with 9 bases lying between them. The CDR3 length is 13 residues. Germline loops: CDR1 FNHDT, CDR2 SITEND (reference sequence). The CDR3: CASSPGSYAEQFF. The sequenced CDR3 bases are TGTGCCAGCAGCCCAGGGTCCTATGCT.

Remarks on this clone: The genes are named according to mouse. Read data end 4 residues before the CDR3 end; the end is taken from the germline J gene. The rearrangement joins TRBV13-1 to TRBJ2-4; D gene unclear. CDR3 length: 13 amino acids. With 3 bases removed from V and 0 bases from J, the gap between germline ends came to 5 bases. Germline V gene sequence: CDR1 NSHNY, CDR2 SYGAGN. Here the CDR3 reads CASSVISQNTLYF. Partial CDR3 DNA: TGTGCCAGCAGTGTCATTAGTCAAAAC.

This clone was counted between two and nine times. The germline and genes are mouse ones. The read ends 4 residues early relative to the CDR3; the germline J gene fills the gap. The V call is TRBV13-1, the J call TRBJ2-3, with 10 bases aligning to TRBD1. V dropped 7 bases and J dropped 3; count of bases not matched to a gene: 5. CDR3 length: 14 amino acids. The germline V gene has CDR1 NSHNY and CDR2 SYGAGN. CDR3 bases read: TGTGCCAGCTCCCTGGGACAGGGGGCAGAA. Translated: CASSLGQGAE. The whole CDR3 sequence reads CASSLGQGAETLYF.

Concerning this clone: Since a far larger clone is one base different, this is likely a read error. Gene names denote mouse genes. Other DNA sequences in the same sample also yield this CDR3. The part of the CDR3 DNA that was read is TGTGCCAGCAGTCGGACAACTAGTGCAGAA. Translation gives CASSRTTSAE. The full CDR3 protein reads CASSRTTSAETLYF. The V and J genes are TRBV13-3 and TRBJ2-3, with a tentative D call TRBD1 (5 bases). The DNA ends 4 residues before the CDR3 does, and the rest of the CDR3 is filled in from the germline J gene. V lost 4 bases to trimming and J lost 0 bases, with 9 bases between them. The CDR3 loop spans 14 amino acids. The germline CDR1 and CDR2 sequences are NNHDY and SYVADS.

Remarks on this clone: Germline and genes here are mouse. CDR3 DNA, as far as it was read: TGCACCTGCAGTGCAGATCGGTCAGTCACA. It translates to CTCSADRSVT. The CDR3 as a whole reads CTCSADRSVTEVFF. The rearrangement links TRBV1 to TRBJ1-1; no definite D call. The CDR3 end lies 4 residues beyond the end of the read and is filled in from the germline J gene. Trimming stripped 0 bases from V and 4 bases from J, with 9 bases between. The germline gives CDR1 NSQYPW, CDR2 LRSPGD (reference sequence). CDR3 length: 14 amino acids. Drawing the rest from reference TRBV1 and TRBJ1-1, the complete variable domain is VTLLEQNPRWRLVPRGQAVNLRCILKNSQYPWMSWYQQDLQKQLQWLFTLRSPGDKEVKSLPGADYLATRVTDTELRLQVANMSQGRTLYCTCSADRSVTEVFFGKGTRLTVV.

The table lists this clone with a few counts. Genes here carry mouse names. Sequencing ends 4 residues short of the CDR3 end; the germline J gene provides the rest. The chain carries TRBV13-1 and TRBJ2-3, with unresolved D. Germline loops: CDR1 NSHNY, CDR2 SYGAGN. The CDR3 runs 14 residues. Trimming removed 3 bases from V and 0 bases from J, with 8 bases in between. Here the CDR3 reads CASSAPDSAETLYF. CDR3 bases read: TGTGCCAGCAGTGCCCCAGATAGTGCAGAA.

With regard to this clone: All gene names here are mouse names. The read is 4 residues too short to cover the CDR3 end, so that end is filled in from the germline J gene. Other DNA sequences within the sample encode an identical CDR3. The V and J genes are TRBV13-2 and TRBJ2-3, with D possibly matching TRBD2 (6 bases). Trimming shortened V by 3 bases and J by 0 bases, and 11 bases separated the two germline ends. Germline lookup yields CDR1 NNHNN and CDR2 SYGAGS (reference sequence). The CDR3 covers 15 residues. CDR3 DNA, as far as it was read: TGTGCCAGCGGTGGGCTGGGGACTAGTGCAGAA. This codes for CASGGLGTSAE. The entire CDR3 sequence reads CASGGLGTSAETLYF.

Of note for this clone: Gene names follow the mouse nomenclature. The read ends 4 residues early relative to the CDR3; the germline J gene fills the gap. Other DNA variants within this sample encode the same CDR3. The chain carries TRBV13-2 and TRBJ2-7; no definite D call. CDR3 length: 12 residues. Germline CDR1 reads NNHNN; CDR2 reads SYGAGS (reference sequence). Incomplete CDR3 DNA: TGTGCCAGCGGTGATCGCAGTTAT. It yields the protein CASGDRSY. The whole CDR3 sequence reads CASGDRSYEQYF.

This clone showed up many times. Genes here carry mouse names. The CDR3 extends 4 residues past the end of the read, so its final part is completed from the germline J gene. V is TRBV17 and J is TRBJ2-7, with 7 bases lining up with TRBD1. Germline lookup yields CDR1 MNHDT and CDR2 YYDKIL. The CDR3 contains 11 residues. The CDR3 bases that were read are TGTGCTAGCAGGGGACAGTAT. Protein sequence: CASRGQY. From start to end, the CDR3 is CASRGQYEQYF. Full variable domain (remainder filled in from reference TRBV17 and TRBJ2-7): DTTVKQNPRYKLARVGKPVNLICSQTMNHDTMYWYQKKPNQAPKLLLFYYDKILNREADTFEKFQSSRPNNSFCSLYIGSAGLEYSAMYLCASRGQYEQYFGPGTRLTVL.

This clone showed up many times. Gene labels here are mouse ones. The sequence runs out 4 residues before the end of the CDR3; the remainder is reconstructed from the germline J gene. Distinct nucleotide sequences in the sample also encode this CDR3. The V call is TRBV12-1, the J call TRBJ1-2; TRBD1 aligns across 9 bases. There are 14 residues in the CDR3. J gave up 4 bases and V 4 bases, and 6 bases lay outside the gene matches. Germline CDR1 is SGHSN and CDR2 is HYEKVE. The CDR3 is CASSLPGQGSDYTF. The DNA read from the CDR3 is TGTGCCAGCTCCCTTCCGGGACAGGGCTCC.

This clone occurred a few times. The gene symbols are mouse symbols. Read coverage stops 4 residues before the CDR3 terminus; the germline J gene supplies the remainder. The J gene is TRBJ2-2, the V gene TRBV13-2; TRBD1 agrees at 8 bases. V was clipped by 5 bases and J by 1 base; unmatched bases: 1. Germline CDR1 is NNHNN and CDR2 is SYGAGS (reference sequence). The CDR3 totals 14 residues. The sequenced part of the CDR3 DNA is TGTGCCAGCGGGGACAGGGAAAACACCGGG. It translates to CASGDRENTG. The whole CDR3 sequence is CASGDRENTGQLYF.

A few counts support this clone. Mouse gene names and germline throughout. The read comes to an end 4 residues before the CDR3 does, leaving the germline J gene to fill in the end. The chain uses TRBV31 and TRBJ2-1, with 8 positions matching TRBD1. The CDR3 contains 13 residues. V gave up 6 bases and J gave up 1 base; unmatched junction bases: 2. Germline V CDR1 and CDR2: GKSSPN, SITVG. Partial CDR3 DNA: TGTGCCTGCCGGGACAGGAACTATGCT. Amino acids: CACRDRNYA. The whole CDR3 sequence reads CACRDRNYAEQFF. The variable domain in full, completed from reference TRBV31 and TRBJ2-1, reads AQTIHQWPVAEIKAVGSPLSLGCTIKGKSSPNLYWYWQATGGTLQQLFYSITVGQVESVVQLNLSASRPKDDQFILSTEKLLLSHSGFYLCACRDRNYAEQFFGPGTRLTVL.

Worth noting for this clone: Mouse gene names and germline throughout. The read ends 4 residues early relative to the CDR3; the germline J gene fills the gap. Additional DNA sequences in this sample encode the identical CDR3. The chain uses TRBV1 and TRBJ2-5; 11 bases are a match to TRBD2. The germline gives CDR1 NSQYPW, CDR2 LRSPGD (reference sequence). The CDR3 sequence is 15 residues long. The CDR3 loop reads CTCSAGTGGADTQYF. Partial CDR3 DNA: TGCACCTGCAGTGCCGGGACTGGGGGCGCAGAC.

Notes on this clone: Genes and germline are mouse. CDR3: CASSRWGSDTEVFF. Partial CDR3 DNA: TGTGCCAGCAGTAGATGGGGGAGTGACACA. The rearrangement uses TRBV19 and TRBJ1-1; a possible D gene is TRBD1 (5 bases). The sequence runs out 4 residues before the end of the CDR3; the remainder is reconstructed from the germline J gene. V was cut by 3 bases and J by 3 bases, with 12 bases left in between. The CDR3 contains 14 residues. From germline, CDR1 is FNHDT and CDR2 SITEND (reference sequence).

This clone was counted a few times. Gene labels here are mouse ones. Coverage ceases 4 residues before the CDR3 finishes, and the germline J gene fills in the end. Other nucleotide sequences from this sample produce the same CDR3. The chain couples TRBV19 to TRBJ2-3, with 9 bases identical to TRBD2. V trimming: 5 bases; J trimming: 0 bases; junction bases outside the gene matches: 4. CDR3 length: 15 residues. Per the germline V gene, CDR1 is FNHDT and CDR2 is SITEND (reference sequence). The sequenced CDR3 bases are TGTGCCAGCAGACTGGGGGGAACTAGTGCAGAA. Protein sequence: CASRLGGTSAE. The entire CDR3 protein is CASRLGGTSAETLYF.

With respect to this clone: The listed genes are named as in mouse. The read terminates 4 residues before the CDR3 end, so the remaining end is supplied by the germline J gene. The V and J genes are TRBV1 and TRBJ1-2; 7 positions agree with TRBD1. CDR3 length: 15 residues. J gave up 4 bases and V 0 bases, and 5 bases lay outside the gene matches. Germline CDR1 reads NSQYPW; CDR2 reads LRSPGD (reference sequence). CDR3: CTCSADQQGSSDYTF. CDR3 DNA, as far as it was read: TGCACCTGCAGTGCAGATCAACAGGGGAGCTCC.

Details on this clone: Germline and genes here are mouse. Read sequence stops 4 residues before the CDR3 end, and the germline J gene provides the missing end. The chain links TRBV31 to TRBJ2-1, with 7 positions matching TRBD2. Germline values: CDR1 GKSSPN, CDR2 SITVG. The CDR3 consists of 14 residues. V lost 1 base and J lost 1; bases outside the gene matches: 1. The sequenced CDR3 bases are TGTGCCTGGAGTCAACTGGGGAACTATGCT. It translates to CAWSQLGNYA. The entire CDR3 reads CAWSQLGNYAEQFF.

This clone was seen ten or more times. The germline and genes are mouse ones. Read data end 4 residues before the CDR3 end; the end is taken from the germline J gene. The chain links TRBV5 to TRBJ2-7; TRBD2 might be the D (5 bases). Per the germline V gene, CDR1 is LGHNA and CDR2 is YNLKQL (reference sequence). This CDR3 comprises 15 residues. V was cut by 0 bases and J by 0 bases, with 9 bases left in between. The sequenced CDR3 bases are TGTGCCAGCAGCCAAGACTGGGAGAGCTCCTAT. Its protein product is CASSQDWESSY. The entire CDR3 reads CASSQDWESSYEQYF.

This clone has just a few counts. Gene labels here are mouse ones. The read ends 4 residues early relative to the CDR3; the germline J gene fills the gap. The genes are TRBV5 and TRBJ2-7; TRBD1 matches at 9 bases. The CDR3 runs 13 residues. Germline V lookup: CDR1 LGHNA, CDR2 YNLKQL (reference sequence). The DNA read from the CDR3 is TGTGCCAGCAGCCGAGGACAGGGGTAT. The encoded protein is CASSRGQGY. From start to end, the CDR3 is CASSRGQGYEQYF.

This clone has just a few counts. The genes and germline here are from mouse. The CDR3 extends 4 residues past the end of the read, so its final part is completed from the germline J gene. At the DNA level, this CDR3 is encoded by other sequences in the same sample as well. This chain joins TRBV13-2 and TRBJ1-2; a possible D gene is TRBD1 (5 bases). Per the germline V gene, CDR1 is NNHNN and CDR2 is SYGAGS (reference sequence). CDR3 size: 13 residues. The sequenced CDR3 bases are TGTGCCAGCGGTGATCAGGGAGGGTCC. Its translation is CASGDQGGS. The CDR3 as a whole reads CASGDQGGSDYTF.

This clone has a handful of counts. The genes and germline here are from mouse. Sequencing ends 4 residues short of the CDR3 end; the germline J gene provides the rest. The chain couples TRBV5 to TRBJ2-5; D may be TRBD1 or TRBD2 (6 bases each). The CDR3 covers 15 residues. CDR1 and CDR2 from the germline V gene are LGHNA and YNLKQL (reference sequence). Deletions cut 1 base from V and 2 bases from J, with 10 bases between. CDR3 loop: CASSQGGPGQDTQYF. The DNA read from the CDR3 is TGTGCCAGCAGCCAAGGGGGGCCGGGCCAAGAC.

This clone has more than one count but fewer than ten. Gene names are the mouse ones. The CDR3 end lies 4 residues beyond the end of the read and is filled in from the germline J gene. V gene TRBV13-1 combines with J gene TRBJ2-1; 9 bases line up with TRBD2. CDR1 is NSHNY and CDR2 is SYGAGN in the germline V gene. V was pared by 1 base and J by 4 bases, with 3 bases of the junction left unmatched. The CDR3 covers 15 residues. The DNA read from the CDR3 is TGTGCCAGCAGTGATTCCTGGGGGGGGTATGCT. Amino acid sequence: CASSDSWGGYA. The complete CDR3 sequence is CASSDSWGGYAEQFF.

With regard to this clone: Germline and genes here are mouse. The sequenced fragment ends 4 residues before the CDR3 boundary, so the rest is inferred from the germline J gene. This chain connects TRBV13-1 to TRBJ2-4; 8 bases fit TRBD2. CDR1 and CDR2 from the germline V gene are NSHNY and SYGAGN. The CDR3 is made up of 14 amino acids. Trimming removed 7 bases from V and 1 base from J; junction bases left unmatched: 5. The CDR3 sequence: CASCWGDGQNTLYF. CDR3 DNA, as far as it was read: TGTGCCAGCTGCTGGGGGGACGGTCAAAAC.